The clone carrying this T cell receptor (beta chain) appeared a single time. The PCR employed 60 Vbeta primers together with 13 Jbeta primers. Assay used: immunoSEQ multiplex PCR; TCRdb lists only in-frame clones, some missing. The profile shows over 100,000 clones, 73% of them singletons. The data stem from a study of cytomegalovirus exposure and HLA in healthy donors. The junction had 10 bases not matched to a gene; V was cut back by 1 base and J by 8 bases. Germline CDR1 reads LGHNT; CDR2 reads FRNRAP. The CDR3 length is 15 residues. The chain has TRBV12-5 and TRBJ1-2; the match to TRBD1 covers 7 bases. This sequence originates from a man aged 35 to 55 in good health and CMV-seronegative. Sequenced input: PBMCs. CDR3 in DNA: TGTGCTAGTGGTTTGGGCATTACTGACAGGGACGGCTACACCTTC. Its protein product is CASGLGITDRDGYTF.